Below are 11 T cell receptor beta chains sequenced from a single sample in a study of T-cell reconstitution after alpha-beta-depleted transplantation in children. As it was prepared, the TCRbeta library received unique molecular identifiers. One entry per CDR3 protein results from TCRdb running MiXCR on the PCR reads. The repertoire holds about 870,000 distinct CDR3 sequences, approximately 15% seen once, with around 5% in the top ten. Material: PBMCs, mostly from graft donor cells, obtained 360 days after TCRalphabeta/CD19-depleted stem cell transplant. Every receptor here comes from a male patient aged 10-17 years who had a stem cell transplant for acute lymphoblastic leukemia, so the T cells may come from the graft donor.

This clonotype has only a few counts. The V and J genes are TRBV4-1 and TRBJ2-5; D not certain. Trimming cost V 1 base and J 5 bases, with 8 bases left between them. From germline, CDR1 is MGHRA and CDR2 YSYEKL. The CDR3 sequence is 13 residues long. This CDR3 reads CASSQVLTETQYF. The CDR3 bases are TGCGCCAGCAGCCAAGTCCTAACTGAGACCCAGTACTTC.

CDR3 protein: CASSLPGTGYGETQYF. The CDR3 nucleotides are TGCGCCAGCAGCTTACCCGGGACAGGGTATGGAGAGACCCAGTACTTC. V and J are TRBV5-1 and TRBJ2-5; 9 nucleotides match TRBD1. Unmatched junction bases numbered 9, after V lost 2 bases and J lost 4 bases. CDR3 length: 16 residues. CDR1 and CDR2 (germline): SGHRS, YFSETQ.

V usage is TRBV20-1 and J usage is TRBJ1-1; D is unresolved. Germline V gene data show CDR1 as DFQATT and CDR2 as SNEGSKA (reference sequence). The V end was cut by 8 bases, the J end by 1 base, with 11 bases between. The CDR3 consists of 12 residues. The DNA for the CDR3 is TGCAGTCCGCAATTGGGGAACACTGAAGCTTTCTTT. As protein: CSPQLGNTEAFF.

In nucleotides, the CDR3 is TGCAGTGCAAAGGGGGGAGGTACCTACAATGAGCAGTTCTTC. Protein: CSAKGGGTYNEQFF. The chain is built from TRBV20-1 and TRBJ2-1; either TRBD1 or TRBD2 may supply D (6 bases each). The length of the CDR3 is 14 residues. V was pared by 6 bases and J by 2 bases, with 14 bases between. Germline V lookup: CDR1 DFQATT, CDR2 SNEGSKA (reference sequence).

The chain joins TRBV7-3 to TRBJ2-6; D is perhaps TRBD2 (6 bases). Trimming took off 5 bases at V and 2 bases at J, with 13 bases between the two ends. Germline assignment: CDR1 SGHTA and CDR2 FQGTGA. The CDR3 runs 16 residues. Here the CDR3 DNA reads TGTGCCAGCAGCCCCCGTAGCGGAACTGGGGCCAACGTCCTGACTTTC. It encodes CASSPRSGTGANVLTF.

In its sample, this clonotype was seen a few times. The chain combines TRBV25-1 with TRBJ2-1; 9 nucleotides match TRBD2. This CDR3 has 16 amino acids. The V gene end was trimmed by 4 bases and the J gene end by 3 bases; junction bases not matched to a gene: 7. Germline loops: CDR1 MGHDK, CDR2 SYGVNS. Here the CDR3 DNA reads TGTGCCAGCAGTGCCCACGGGACTAGCCTCTACAATGAGCAGTTCTTC. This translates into CASSAHGTSLYNEQFF.

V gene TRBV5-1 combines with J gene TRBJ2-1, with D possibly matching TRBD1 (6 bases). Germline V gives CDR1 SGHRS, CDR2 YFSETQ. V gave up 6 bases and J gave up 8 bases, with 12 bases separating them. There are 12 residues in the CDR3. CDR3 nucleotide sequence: TGCGCCAGCACCTCAGCAGGGGATGAGCAGTTCTTC. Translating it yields CASTSAGDEQFF.

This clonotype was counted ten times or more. CDR3 sequence reads: CASSYPLGNTIYF. CDR3 DNA sequence: TGTGCCAGCAGCTATCCGCTTGGAAACACCATATATTTT. V and J are TRBV13 and TRBJ1-3, with D unresolved. CDR3 size: 13 residues. Trimming removed 4 bases at V and 3 bases at J, with 7 bases between. Germline CDR1 reads PRHDT; CDR2 reads FYEKMQ (reference sequence). Looking up the rest from reference TRBV13 and TRBJ1-3 gives the full variable domain: AAGVIQSPRHLIKEKRETATLKCYPIPRHDTVYWYQQGPGQDPQFLISFYEKMQSDKGSIPDRFSAQQFSDYHSELNMSSLELGDSALYFCASSYPLGNTIYFGEGSWLTVV.

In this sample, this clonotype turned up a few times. Here the CDR3 DNA reads TGCAGTGCCAGGGGGGAGGGCCCCTACAATGAGCAGTTCTTC. Translated, it gives CSARGEGPYNEQFF. The chain has TRBV20-1 and TRBJ2-1, with D possibly being TRBD1 or TRBD2 (7 bases each). V lost 6 bases and J 2 bases, leaving 14 bases between the germline ends. The CDR3 runs 14 residues. Germline values: CDR1 DFQATT, CDR2 SNEGSKA (reference sequence).

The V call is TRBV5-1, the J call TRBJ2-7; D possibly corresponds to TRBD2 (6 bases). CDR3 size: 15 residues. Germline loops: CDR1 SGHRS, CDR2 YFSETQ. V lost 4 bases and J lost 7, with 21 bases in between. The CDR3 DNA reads TGCGCCAGCAGCCTGGGCGGGATCCCACTGGGAGAGCAGTACTTC. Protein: CASSLGGIPLGEQYF.

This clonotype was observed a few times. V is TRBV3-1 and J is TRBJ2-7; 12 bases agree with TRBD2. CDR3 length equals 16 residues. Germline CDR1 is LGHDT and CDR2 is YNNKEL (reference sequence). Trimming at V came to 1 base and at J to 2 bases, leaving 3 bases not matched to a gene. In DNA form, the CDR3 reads TGTGCCAGCAGCCAAGTGTCTAGCGGGAGGGCCTACGAGCAGTACTTC. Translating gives CASSQVSSGRAYEQYF.